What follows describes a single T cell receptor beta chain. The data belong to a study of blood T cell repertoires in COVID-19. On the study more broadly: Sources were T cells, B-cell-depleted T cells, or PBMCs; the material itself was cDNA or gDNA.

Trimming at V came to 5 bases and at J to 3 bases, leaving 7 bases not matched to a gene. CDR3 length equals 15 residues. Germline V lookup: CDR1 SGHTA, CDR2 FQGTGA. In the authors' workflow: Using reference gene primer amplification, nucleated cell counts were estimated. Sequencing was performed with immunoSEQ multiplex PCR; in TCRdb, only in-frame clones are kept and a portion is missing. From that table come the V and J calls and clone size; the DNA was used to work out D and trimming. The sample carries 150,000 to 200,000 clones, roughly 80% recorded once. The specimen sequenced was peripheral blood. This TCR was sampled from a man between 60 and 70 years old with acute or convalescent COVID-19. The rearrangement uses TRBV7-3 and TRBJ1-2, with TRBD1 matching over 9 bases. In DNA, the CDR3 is TGTGCCAGCAGCCTCGGGACAGGGTTTGACTATGGCTACACCTTC. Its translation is CASSLGTGFDYGYTF. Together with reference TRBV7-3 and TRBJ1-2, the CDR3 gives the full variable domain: GAGVSQTPSNKVTEKGKYVELRCDPISGHTALYWYRQSLGQGPEFLIYFQGTGAADDSGLPNDRFFAVRPEGSVSTLKIQRTERGDSAVYLCASSLGTGFDYGYTFGSGTRLTVV.